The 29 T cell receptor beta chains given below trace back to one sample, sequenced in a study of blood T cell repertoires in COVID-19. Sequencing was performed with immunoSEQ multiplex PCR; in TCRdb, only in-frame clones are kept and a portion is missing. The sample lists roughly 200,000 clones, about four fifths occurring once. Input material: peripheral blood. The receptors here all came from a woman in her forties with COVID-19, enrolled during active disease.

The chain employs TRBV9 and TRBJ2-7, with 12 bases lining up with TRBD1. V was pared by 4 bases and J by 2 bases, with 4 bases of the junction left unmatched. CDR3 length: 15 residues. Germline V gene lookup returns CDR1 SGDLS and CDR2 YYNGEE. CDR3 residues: CASSQGQGAPYEQYF. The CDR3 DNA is TGTGCCAGCAGCCAGGGACAGGGGGCCCCCTACGAGCAGTACTTC.

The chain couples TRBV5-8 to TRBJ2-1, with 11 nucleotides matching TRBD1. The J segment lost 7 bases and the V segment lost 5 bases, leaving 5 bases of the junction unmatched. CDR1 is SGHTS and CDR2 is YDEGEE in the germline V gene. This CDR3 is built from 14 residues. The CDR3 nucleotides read TGTGCCAGCAGGCGGACAGGGGGCGGGAATGAGCAGTTCTTC. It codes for CASRRTGGGNEQFF.

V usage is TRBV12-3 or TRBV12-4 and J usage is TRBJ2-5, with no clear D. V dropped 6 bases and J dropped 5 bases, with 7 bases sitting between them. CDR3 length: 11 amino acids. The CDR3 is CASSFGETQYF. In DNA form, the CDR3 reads TGTGCCAGCAGCTTCGGGGAGACCCAGTACTTC.

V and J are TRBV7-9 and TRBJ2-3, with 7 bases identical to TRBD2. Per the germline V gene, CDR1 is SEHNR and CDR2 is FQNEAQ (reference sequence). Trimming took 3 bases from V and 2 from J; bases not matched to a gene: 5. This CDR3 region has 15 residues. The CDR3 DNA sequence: TGTGCCAGCAGCTTCTTAAGCGGGGCCACAGATACGCAGTATTTT. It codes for CASSFLSGATDTQYF.

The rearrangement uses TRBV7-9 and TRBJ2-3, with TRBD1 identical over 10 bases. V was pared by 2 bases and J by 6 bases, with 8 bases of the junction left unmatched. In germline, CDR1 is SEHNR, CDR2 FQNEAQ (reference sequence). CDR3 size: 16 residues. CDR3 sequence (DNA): TGTGCCAGCAGCTTACCCCCGACAGGGGGCGAGGATACGCAGTATTTT. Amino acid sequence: CASSLPPTGGEDTQYF.

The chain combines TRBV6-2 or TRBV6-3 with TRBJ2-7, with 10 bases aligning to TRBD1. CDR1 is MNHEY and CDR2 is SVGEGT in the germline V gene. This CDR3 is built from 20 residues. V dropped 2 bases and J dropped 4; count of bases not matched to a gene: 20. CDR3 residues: CASSYPVGQGLSTIRYEQYF. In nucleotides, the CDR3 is TGTGCCAGCAGTTACCCGGTGGGACAGGGGCTTTCTACAATCCGATACGAGCAGTACTTC.

CDR3 nucleotides: TGTGCCAGTACCCCGACAGGGGCTAGCGGGAGGATCTACGAGCAGTACTTC. This codes for CASTPTGASGRIYEQYF. This chain connects TRBV19 to TRBJ2-7; 11 bases are a match to TRBD2. V shed 7 bases, J shed 3 bases, and the junction held 14 bases outside the gene matches. This CDR3 is built from 17 residues. Germline V gene data show CDR1 as LNHDA and CDR2 as SQIVND (reference sequence).

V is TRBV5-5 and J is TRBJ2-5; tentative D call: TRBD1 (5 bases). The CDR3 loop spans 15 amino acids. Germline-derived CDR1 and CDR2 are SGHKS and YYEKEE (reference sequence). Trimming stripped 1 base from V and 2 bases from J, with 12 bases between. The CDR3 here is CASSLLGVGQETQYF. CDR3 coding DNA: TGTGCCAGCAGCTTGCTAGGGGTGGGTCAAGAGACCCAGTACTTC.

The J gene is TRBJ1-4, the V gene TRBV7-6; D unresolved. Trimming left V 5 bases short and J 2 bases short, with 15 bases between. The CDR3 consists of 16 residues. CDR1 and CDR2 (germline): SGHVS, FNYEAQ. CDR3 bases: TGTGCCAGCAGCCTGAGCTCTCGAGGGACTAATGAAAAACTGTTTTTT. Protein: CASSLSSRGTNEKLFF.

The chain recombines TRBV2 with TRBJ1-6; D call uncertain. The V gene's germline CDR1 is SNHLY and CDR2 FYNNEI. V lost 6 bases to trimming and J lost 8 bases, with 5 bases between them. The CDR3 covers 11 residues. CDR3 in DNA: TGTGCCAGCAGCGGTGATTCACCCCTCCACTTT. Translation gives CASSGDSPLHF.

The CDR3, as DNA: TGTGCCAGTGGGCCCAGCAGGGCACCCCTCCACTTT. Translating it yields CASGPSRAPLHF. The J gene is TRBJ1-6, the V gene TRBV27, with D possibly TRBD1 on 5 matching bases. V lost 9 bases and J 11 bases, leaving 14 bases between the germline ends. The CDR3 spans 12 residues. CDR1 MNHEY and CDR2 SMNVEV come from the germline V gene (reference sequence).

In DNA form, the CDR3 reads TGCGCCAGCAGCCACATGACTGGTGGCGAGCAGTTCTTC. It is translated as CASSHMTGGEQFF. This chain connects TRBV4-1 to TRBJ2-1, with D unresolved. V shed 3 bases and J shed 10 bases, with 13 bases lying between them. Germline V gene sequence: CDR1 MGHRA, CDR2 YSYEKL. The CDR3 is 13 amino acids.

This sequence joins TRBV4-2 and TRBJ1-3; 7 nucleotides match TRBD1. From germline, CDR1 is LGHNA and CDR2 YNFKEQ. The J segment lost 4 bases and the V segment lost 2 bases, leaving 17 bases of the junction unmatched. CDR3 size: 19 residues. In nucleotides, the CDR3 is TGTGCCAGCAGCCAAATATCAAGACAGGGAAGGCGGGCCGGAAACACCATATATTTT. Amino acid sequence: CASSQISRQGRRAGNTIYF.

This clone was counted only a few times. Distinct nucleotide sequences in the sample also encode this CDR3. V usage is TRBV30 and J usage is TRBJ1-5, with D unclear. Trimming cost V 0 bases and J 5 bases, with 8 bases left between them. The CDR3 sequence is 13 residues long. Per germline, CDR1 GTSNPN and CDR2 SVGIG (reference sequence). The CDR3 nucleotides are TGTGCCTGGAGTGTGCATACGGATCAGCCCCAGCATTTT. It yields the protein CAWSVHTDQPQHF.

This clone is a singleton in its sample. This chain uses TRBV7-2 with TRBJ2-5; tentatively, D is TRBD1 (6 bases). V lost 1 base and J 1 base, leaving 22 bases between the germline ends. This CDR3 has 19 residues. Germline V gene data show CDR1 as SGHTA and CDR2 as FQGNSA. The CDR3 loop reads CASSLGVIFRGAVQETQYF. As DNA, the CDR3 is TGTGCCAGCAGCTTAGGGGTAATCTTCAGGGGCGCGGTCCAAGAGACCCAGTACTTC.

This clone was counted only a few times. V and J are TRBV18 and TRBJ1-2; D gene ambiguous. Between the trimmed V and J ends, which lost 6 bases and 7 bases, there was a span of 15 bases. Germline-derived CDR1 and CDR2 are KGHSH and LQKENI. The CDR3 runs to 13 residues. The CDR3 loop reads CASSLSTLLGYTF. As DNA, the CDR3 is TGTGCCAGCTCGCTATCCACCCTCCTTGGCTACACCTTC.

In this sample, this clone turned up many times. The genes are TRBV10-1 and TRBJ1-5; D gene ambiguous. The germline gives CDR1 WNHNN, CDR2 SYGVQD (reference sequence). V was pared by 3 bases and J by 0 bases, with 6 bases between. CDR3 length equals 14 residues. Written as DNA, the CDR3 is TGCGCCAGCAGTGATAGCCATAGCAATCAGCCCCAGCATTTT. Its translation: CASSDSHSNQPQHF.

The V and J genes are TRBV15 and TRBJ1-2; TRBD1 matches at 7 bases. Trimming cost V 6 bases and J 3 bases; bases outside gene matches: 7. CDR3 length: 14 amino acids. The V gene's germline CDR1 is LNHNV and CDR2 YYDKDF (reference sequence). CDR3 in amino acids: CATRSSDRDYGYTF. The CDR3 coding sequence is TGTGCCACCAGATCGTCTGACAGGGACTATGGCTACACCTTC.

CDR3 sequence (DNA): TGTGCCAGCTCACCACGGGAGGCAACTAATGAAAAACTGTTTTTT. Protein sequence: CASSPREATNEKLFF. The V gene is TRBV18, the J gene TRBJ1-4; D ambiguous. This CDR3 region has 15 residues. Looked up from germline, CDR1 is KGHSH and CDR2 is LQKENI. Trimming left V 1 base short and J 0 bases short, with 6 bases between.

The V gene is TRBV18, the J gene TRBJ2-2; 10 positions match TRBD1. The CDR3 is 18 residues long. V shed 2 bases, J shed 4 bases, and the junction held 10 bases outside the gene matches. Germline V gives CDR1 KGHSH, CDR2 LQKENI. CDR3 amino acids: CASSPVIGTGVLTGELFF. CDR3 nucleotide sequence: TGTGCCAGCTCACCAGTGATCGGGACAGGGGTACTCACCGGGGAGCTGTTTTTT.

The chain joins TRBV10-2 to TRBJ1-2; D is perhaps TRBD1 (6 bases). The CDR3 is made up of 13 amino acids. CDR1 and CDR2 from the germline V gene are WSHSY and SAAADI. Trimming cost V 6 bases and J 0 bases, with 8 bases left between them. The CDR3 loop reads CASRAGANYGYTF. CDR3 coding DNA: TGCGCCAGCAGGGCAGGGGCTAACTATGGCTACACCTTC.

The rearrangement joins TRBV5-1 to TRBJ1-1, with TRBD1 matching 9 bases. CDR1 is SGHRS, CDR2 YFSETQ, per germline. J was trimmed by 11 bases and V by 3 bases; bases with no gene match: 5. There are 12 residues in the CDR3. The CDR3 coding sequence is TGCGCCAGCAGCTCCGACAGGGGGGCGGCTTTCTTT. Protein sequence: CASSSDRGAAFF.

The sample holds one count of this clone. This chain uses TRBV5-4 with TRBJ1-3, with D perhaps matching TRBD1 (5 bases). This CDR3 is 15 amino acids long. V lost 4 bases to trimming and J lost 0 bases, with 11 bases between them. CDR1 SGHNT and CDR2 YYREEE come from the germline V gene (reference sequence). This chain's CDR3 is CASSPGGGSGNTIYF. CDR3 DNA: TGTGCCAGCAGCCCGGGGGGGGGCTCTGGAAACACCATATATTTT.

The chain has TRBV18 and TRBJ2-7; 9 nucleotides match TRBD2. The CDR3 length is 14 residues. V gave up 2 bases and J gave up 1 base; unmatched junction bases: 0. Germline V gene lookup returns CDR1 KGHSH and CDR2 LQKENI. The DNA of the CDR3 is TGTGCCAGCTCACCAGCGGGGGGGTCCTACGAGCAGTACTTC. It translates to CASSPAGGSYEQYF. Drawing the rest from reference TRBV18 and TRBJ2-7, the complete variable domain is NAGVMQNPRHLVRRRGQEARLRCSPMKGHSHVYWYRQLPEEGLKFMVYLQKENIIDESGMPKERFSAEFPKEGPSILRIQQVVRGDSAAYFCASSPAGGSYEQYFGPGTRLTVT.

CDR3: CASSQGASVDTQYF. As DNA, the CDR3 is TGCGCCAGCAGCCAAGGGGCTAGCGTAGATACGCAGTATTTT. V gene TRBV4-1 combines with J gene TRBJ2-3; a possible D gene is TRBD2 (6 bases). The CDR3 runs to 14 residues. Trimming removed 1 base at V and 5 bases at J, with 10 bases between. Germline V CDR1 and CDR2: MGHRA, YSYEKL.

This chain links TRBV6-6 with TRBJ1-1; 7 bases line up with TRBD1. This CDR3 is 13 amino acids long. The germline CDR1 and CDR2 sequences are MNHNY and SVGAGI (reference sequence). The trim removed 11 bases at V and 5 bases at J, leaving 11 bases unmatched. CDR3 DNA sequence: TGTGCCGTACGCAGGGGGGCGGGAACTGAAGCTTTCTTT. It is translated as CAVRRGAGTEAFF.

CDR3 loop: CASSLGGLADQETQYF. The CDR3 region has the DNA TGTGCCAGCAGCTTGGGAGGGCTAGCGGACCAAGAGACCCAGTACTTC. This sequence joins TRBV5-8 and TRBJ2-5; 7 bases agree with TRBD2. Germline assignment: CDR1 SGHTS and CDR2 YDEGEE. The V and J ends lost 0 bases and 0 bases, in that order; junction bases with no gene match: 5. The CDR3 has 16 amino acids.

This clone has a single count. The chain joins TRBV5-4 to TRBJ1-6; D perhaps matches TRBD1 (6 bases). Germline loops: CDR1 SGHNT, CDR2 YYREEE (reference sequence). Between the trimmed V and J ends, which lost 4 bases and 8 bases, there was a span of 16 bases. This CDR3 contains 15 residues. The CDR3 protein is CASSRDRTVDSPLHF. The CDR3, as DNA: TGTGCCAGCAGCAGAGACAGGACAGTCGATTCACCCCTCCACTTT.

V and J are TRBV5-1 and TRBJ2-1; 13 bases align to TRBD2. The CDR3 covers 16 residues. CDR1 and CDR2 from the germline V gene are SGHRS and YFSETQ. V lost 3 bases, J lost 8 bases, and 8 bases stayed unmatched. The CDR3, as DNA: TGCGCCAGCAGCTCGCGGACTAGCGGGAGAATCGATGAGCAGTTCTTC. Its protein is CASSSRTSGRIDEQFF.